This TCR beta chain was sequenced in a study of CD8 T cells in Susac syndrome. RNA was extracted with the RNeasy kit, and a quantity of about 0.45 to 1 ug was reverse transcribed using random hexamers. TCRdb re-derived calls from the immunoSEQ multiplex PCR reads in MiXCR, one entry per CDR3 protein. In the table there are a few hundred thousand distinct CDR3 sequences, around nine tenths of which are singletons. The CDR3 contains 17 residues. Between the trimmed V and J ends, which lost 1 base and 1 base, there was a span of 14 bases. Germline V gene lookup returns CDR1 MGHRA and CDR2 YSYEKL. Sequenced: CD8+ T cells from PBMCs. The chain combines TRBV4-1 with TRBJ1-5; D is perhaps TRBD1 (5 bases). The clonotype comes from a human donor with multiple sclerosis. The CDR3 protein is CASSQVSLRDSNQPQHF. The CDR3 DNA reads as TGCGCCAGCAGCCAAGTTTCCCTCCGGGACAGCAATCAGCCCCAGCATTTT.